These 6 T cell receptor beta chains were all obtained from the same sample, sequenced in a study of cytomegalovirus exposure and HLA in healthy donors. The PCR made use of 60 Vbeta and 13 Jbeta primers. Some clones are missing from TCRdb's copy, which holds only in-frame ones; the method was immunoSEQ multiplex PCR. The sample shows about 140,000 clones, and about 2.3% sits with its ten largest clones. Sequenced material: PBMCs. The receptors derive from a young woman in good health and CMV-seronegative.

The chain employs TRBV27 and TRBJ1-5; 7 bases are shared with TRBD1. Trimming took 6 bases from V and 1 from J; bases not matched to a gene: 3. This CDR3 has 14 residues. In germline, CDR1 is MNHEY, CDR2 SMNVEV (reference sequence). In nucleotides, the CDR3 is TGTGCCAGCAGAACACAGGGGAGCAATCAGCCCCAGCATTTT. Encoded protein: CASRTQGSNQPQHF.

This chain joins TRBV9 and TRBJ2-1; tentatively, D is TRBD2 (5 bases). CDR3 length: 13 residues. The ends were cut back, 0 bases at V and 9 bases at J, with 10 bases in the middle. Germline loops: CDR1 SGDLS, CDR2 YYNGEE. The CDR3 DNA reads as TGTGCCAGCAGCGTAGCCCCACGGGGTGAGCAGTTCTTC. This gives the protein CASSVAPRGEQFF.

The V gene is TRBV25-1, the J gene TRBJ2-5; a weak D match, TRBD1 (6 bases). Germline CDR1 MGHDK, CDR2 SYGVNS. The CDR3 is 17 residues long. The V end lost 1 base, the J end lost 1 base, and 16 bases lay between the germline ends. As DNA, the CDR3 is TGTGCCAGCAGTGAATCTGGTGCGTCAGGGGTCCAAGAGACCCAGTACTTC. It specifies CASSESGASGVQETQYF.

This chain uses TRBV11-2 with TRBJ2-1; TRBD1 is a possible D gene (5 bases). This CDR3 has 12 residues. CDR1 and CDR2 (germline): SGHAT, FQNNGV. Trimming left V 4 bases short and J 9 bases short, with 10 bases between. The CDR3 protein is CASSSQDGEQFF. The CDR3 nucleotides read TGTGCCAGCAGCTCACAGGACGGTGAGCAGTTCTTC.

The chain is built from TRBV7-2 and TRBJ1-2; possibly TRBD1 for D (5 bases). Trimming stripped 2 bases from V and 3 bases from J, with 13 bases between. Per the germline V gene, CDR1 is SGHTA and CDR2 is FQGNSA. The CDR3 runs 15 residues. Here the CDR3 DNA reads TGTGCCAGCAGCTTATTGTGGGGGGAGGACTATGGCTACACCTTC. Residues: CASSLLWGEDYGYTF.

The chain carries TRBV11-3 and TRBJ2-1, with D tentatively TRBD2 (5 bases). Trimming removed 6 bases at V and 2 bases at J, with 11 bases between. Germline CDR1 is SGHNT and CDR2 is YENEEA. CDR3 length: 14 residues. The DNA for the CDR3 is TGTGCCAGCAGTCTGGGGAGAGCCTACAATGAGCAGTTCTTC. Protein: CASSLGRAYNEQFF.